One and the same sample provided the 18 T cell receptor beta chains below, sequenced in a study of radiotherapy plus CTLA-4 blockade in lung cancer. Profiling relied on immunoSEQ multiplex PCR, and the TCRdb table lists in-frame clones only, not all of them. This table has tens of thousands of clones, about 88% appearing once. Sequencing used peripheral blood, obtained from a patient treated with radiotherapy plus ipilimumab. All receptors derive from a human donor with non-small cell lung cancer that progressed on radiotherapy plus ipilimumab.

This chain links TRBV5-4 with TRBJ2-2, with 11 bases identical to TRBD1. The CDR3 runs to 18 residues. Germline V CDR1 and CDR2: SGHNT, YYREEE (reference sequence). The V and J ends lost 4 bases and 3 bases, in that order; junction bases with no gene match: 11. DNA for the CDR3: TGTGCCAGCAGCCCCTATCGTCGGGGACAGGGGGACACCGGGGAGCTGTTTTTT. Translation gives CASSPYRRGQGDTGELFF.

V is TRBV2 and J is TRBJ2-7; D tentatively reads TRBD1 or TRBD2 (7 bases each). Trimming removed 6 bases from V and 4 bases from J, with 16 bases in between. CDR3 size: 14 residues. Germline CDR1 SNHLY, CDR2 FYNNEI. The DNA of the CDR3 is TGTGCCAGCAGGAGGGGGCTAGCGGCGTACGAGCAGTACTTC. As protein: CASRRGLAAYEQYF. Full variable domain (rest looked up from reference TRBV2 and TRBJ2-7): EPEVTQTPSHQVTQMGQEVILRCVPISNHLYFYWYRQILGQKVEFLVSFYNNEISEKSEIFDDQFSVERPDGSNFTLKIRSTKLEDSAMYFCASRRGLAAYEQYFGPGTRLTVT.

The chain employs TRBV7-9 and TRBJ1-2, with unresolved D. Trimming cost V 3 bases and J 13 bases, with 12 bases left between them. Germline CDR1 is SEHNR and CDR2 is FQNEAQ (reference sequence). This CDR3 comprises 11 residues. This CDR3 reads CASSLGPGTTF. The CDR3 DNA sequence: TGTGCCAGCAGCTTGGGCCCGGGAACCACCTTC. The entire variable domain, with the rest obtained from reference TRBV7-9 and TRBJ1-2, is as follows: DTGVSQNPRHKITKRGQNVTFRCDPISEHNRLYWYRQTLGQGPEFLTYFQNEAQLEKSRLLSDRFSAERPKGSFSTLEIQRTEQGDSAMYLCASSLGPGTTFGSGTRLTVV.

This clone was observed once. The CDR3 DNA follows: TGCGCCAGCAGCTTTAGCGGGACCACAGATACGCAGTATTTT. Translation: CASSFSGTTDTQYF. The chain joins TRBV5-1 to TRBJ2-3, with TRBD2 matching 8 bases. The CDR3 is 14 residues long. Germline V gene data show CDR1 as SGHRS and CDR2 as YFSETQ. Trimming took 2 bases from V and 2 from J; bases not matched to a gene: 1.

This chain links TRBV4-1 with TRBJ1-1; D gene ambiguous. Germline V CDR1 and CDR2: MGHRA, YSYEKL. The germline V and J ends were trimmed by 0 bases and 0 bases, with 5 bases remaining between them. The CDR3 covers 14 residues. The CDR3 spells CASSQDDVNTEAFF. The CDR3 DNA is TGCGCCAGCAGCCAAGATGACGTGAACACTGAAGCTTTCTTT.

The chain employs TRBV9 and TRBJ1-1, with D possibly matching TRBD1 (6 bases). The CDR3 has 13 residues. V lost 0 bases and J 6 bases, leaving 9 bases between the germline ends. The germline gives CDR1 SGDLS, CDR2 YYNGEE. The CDR3 reads CASSVAGQSEAFF. Written as DNA, the CDR3 is TGTGCCAGCAGCGTAGCTGGACAGTCTGAAGCTTTCTTT.

The chain recombines TRBV18 with TRBJ2-7; the match to TRBD2 covers 11 bases. The V and J ends lost 4 bases and 6 bases, in that order; junction bases with no gene match: 5. CDR3 size: 14 residues. The germline V gene has CDR1 KGHSH and CDR2 LQKENI. The CDR3 spells CASSLTSGVGEQYF. In nucleotides, the CDR3 is TGTGCCAGCTCACTGACTAGCGGGGTCGGCGAGCAGTACTTC.

This rearrangement joins TRBV27 to TRBJ1-1; 7 nucleotides line up with TRBD1. In germline, CDR1 is MNHEY, CDR2 SMNVEV (reference sequence). The junction had 3 bases not matched to a gene; V was cut back by 4 bases and J by 1 base. The CDR3 extends over 14 amino acids. CDR3 in amino acids: CASSSRDRNTEAFF. As DNA, the CDR3 is TGTGCCAGCAGTTCCCGGGACAGGAACACTGAAGCTTTCTTT.

The chain carries TRBV9 and TRBJ2-7, with 8 bases that match TRBD2. Germline lookup yields CDR1 SGDLS and CDR2 YYNGEE. This CDR3 region has 13 residues. V shed 1 base, J shed 6 bases, and the junction held 3 bases outside the gene matches. The DNA for the CDR3 is TGTGCCAGCAGCGTATCAGCGGGAGCCGAGCAGTACTTC. Its translation: CASSVSAGAEQYF.

The V call is TRBV4-1, the J call TRBJ1-6; 8 bases are shared with TRBD1. Losses at the gene ends were 0 bases for V and 10 bases for J; bases not matched to a gene: 17. This CDR3 has 19 amino acids. Germline V gene sequence: CDR1 MGHRA, CDR2 YSYEKL. CDR3 residues: CASSQDRQGARAVGSPLHF. The CDR3, as DNA: TGCGCCAGCAGCCAAGATAGGCAGGGGGCGCGCGCAGTGGGGTCACCCCTCCACTTT.

This clone appeared once. The V call is TRBV28, the J call TRBJ2-1; the match to TRBD2 covers 10 bases. Per the germline V gene, CDR1 is MDHEN and CDR2 is SYDVKM. There are 16 residues in the CDR3. V gave up 7 bases and J gave up 1 base; unmatched junction bases: 7. The CDR3 DNA follows: TGTGCCAGCAAGCGGGGGGGCGGTTTTTCCTACAATGAGCAGTTCTTC. Translated: CASKRGGGFSYNEQFF.

DNA for the CDR3: TGTGCCAGCAGTTTTGGGAGACTAGCGGGACCCGAGCAGTACTTC. It codes for CASSFGRLAGPEQYF. This rearrangement joins TRBV28 to TRBJ2-7, with TRBD2 matching over 11 bases. The V and J ends lost 3 bases and 6 bases, in that order; junction bases with no gene match: 7. The CDR3 runs to 15 residues. CDR1 MDHEN and CDR2 SYDVKM come from the germline V gene.

This clone was counted a few times. The V and J genes are TRBV19 and TRBJ2-7, with D uncertain. CDR1 is LNHDA and CDR2 is SQIVND in the germline V gene (reference sequence). CDR3 length: 15 amino acids. V gave up 3 bases and J gave up 0 bases, with 12 bases separating them. The CDR3 spells CASSMKFMGSYEQYF. The CDR3 DNA reads as TGTGCCAGTAGTATGAAGTTCATGGGCTCCTACGAGCAGTACTTC.

This clone was recorded only once. V and J are TRBV6-5 and TRBJ2-2; 9 bases are shared with TRBD1. This CDR3 comprises 15 residues. CDR1 MNHEY and CDR2 SVGAGI come from the germline V gene. V lost 5 bases and J lost 6; bases outside the gene matches: 7. DNA for the CDR3: TGTGCCAGCAGTAACAGGGGGCCGGTTCCCGGGGAGCTGTTTTTT. Protein: CASSNRGPVPGELFF.

This chain connects TRBV5-1 to TRBJ1-2; D call uncertain. Looked up from germline, CDR1 is SGHRS and CDR2 is YFSETQ. CDR3 length: 12 amino acids. The V end was cut by 0 bases, the J end by 4 bases, with 4 bases between. The CDR3 bases are TGCGCCAGCAGCTTGGTGGGCTATGGCTACACCTTC. Its translation is CASSLVGYGYTF.

The gene calls are TRBV18 and TRBJ2-7; 12 positions agree with TRBD1. CDR1 and CDR2 (germline): KGHSH, LQKENI. The CDR3 has 15 amino acids. Trimming at V came to 3 bases and at J to 6 bases, leaving 6 bases not matched to a gene. CDR3 residues: CASSPPGQGAGEQYF. DNA of the CDR3: TGTGCCAGCTCACCGCCGGGACAGGGGGCGGGCGAGCAGTACTTC.

The rearrangement links TRBV18 to TRBJ2-7, with a tentative D call TRBD1 (7 bases). The CDR3 extends over 17 amino acids. Germline CDR1 KGHSH, CDR2 LQKENI. Deletions cut 6 bases from V and 4 bases from J, with 25 bases between. The CDR3 DNA reads as TGTGCCAGCTCTCCAGGATTTCAGGGGGGCGGGATGTACGAGCAGTACTTC. This gives the protein CASSPGFQGGGMYEQYF.

This chain joins TRBV28 and TRBJ1-6; 8 bases map to TRBD1. V lost 4 bases to trimming and J lost 2 bases; unmatched junction nucleotides: 7. This CDR3 is built from 17 residues. Germline V lookup: CDR1 MDHEN, CDR2 SYDVKM. CDR3 nucleotide sequence: TGTGCCAGCAGTTCGGCCCAGGGGGCTCCCTATAATTCACCCCTCCACTTT. Amino acids: CASSSAQGAPYNSPLHF.